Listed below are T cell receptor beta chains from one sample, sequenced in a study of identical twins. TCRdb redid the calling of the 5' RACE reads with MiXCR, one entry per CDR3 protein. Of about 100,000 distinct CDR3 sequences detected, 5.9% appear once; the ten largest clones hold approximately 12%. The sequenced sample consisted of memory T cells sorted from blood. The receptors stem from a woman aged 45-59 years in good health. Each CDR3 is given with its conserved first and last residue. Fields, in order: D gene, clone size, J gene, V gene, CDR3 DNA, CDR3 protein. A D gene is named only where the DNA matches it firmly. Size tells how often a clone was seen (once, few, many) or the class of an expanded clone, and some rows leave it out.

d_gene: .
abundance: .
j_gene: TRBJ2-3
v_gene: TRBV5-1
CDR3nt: TGCGCCAGCAGCTCAGGACGAAACACAGATACGCAGTATTTT
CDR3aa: CASSSGRNTDTQYF

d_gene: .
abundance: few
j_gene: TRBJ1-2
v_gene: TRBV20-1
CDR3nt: TGCAGTGCTCTTACCGCAGTGGGGGGCTATGGCTACACCTTC
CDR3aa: CSALTAVGGYGYTF

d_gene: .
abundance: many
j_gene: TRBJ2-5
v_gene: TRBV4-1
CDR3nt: TGCGCCAGCAGCCTCCGAGCGGTTAAAGAGACCCAGTACTTC
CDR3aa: CASSLRAVKETQYF

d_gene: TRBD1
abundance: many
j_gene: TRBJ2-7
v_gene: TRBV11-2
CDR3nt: TGTGCCAGCAGCCACCCGGGACAGAACCTCTACGAGCAGTACTTC
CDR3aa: CASSHPGQNLYEQYF

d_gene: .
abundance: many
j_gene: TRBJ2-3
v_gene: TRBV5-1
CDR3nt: TGCGCCAGCCGGTCTGGATCCGGAGGGACCGGCACAGATACGCAGTATTTT
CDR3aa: CASRSGSGGTGTDTQYF

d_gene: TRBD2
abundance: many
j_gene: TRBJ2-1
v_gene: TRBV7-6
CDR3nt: TGTGCCAGCTCCCTCGGGGTAGCGGGTAATGAGCAGTTCTTC
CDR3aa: CASSLGVAGNEQFF

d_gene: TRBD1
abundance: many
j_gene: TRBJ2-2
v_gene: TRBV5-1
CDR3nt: TGCGCCAGCAGCGTAACAGGGGACCCTAACACCGGGGAGCTGTTTTTT
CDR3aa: CASSVTGDPNTGELFF

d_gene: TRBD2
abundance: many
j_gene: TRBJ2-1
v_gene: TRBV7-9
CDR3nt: TGTGCCAGCAGCGGGCGGGAGTTGAGCTCCTACAATGAGCAGTTCTTC
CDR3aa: CASSGRELSSYNEQFF

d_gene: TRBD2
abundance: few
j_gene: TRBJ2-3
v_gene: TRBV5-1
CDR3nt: TGCGCCAGCAGCTTGGCTAGGCGGGAGTGGAGTCCAGATACGCAGTATTTT
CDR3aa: CASSLARREWSPDTQYF

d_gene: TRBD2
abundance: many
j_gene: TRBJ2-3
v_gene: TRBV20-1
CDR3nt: TGCAGTGCTCACTGGACTAGCGGGCCCAGCACAGATACGCAGTATTTT
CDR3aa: CSAHWTSGPSTDTQYF

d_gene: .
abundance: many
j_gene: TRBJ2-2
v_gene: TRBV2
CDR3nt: TGTGCCAGCAGTGTTGCGGCCGCGAACACCGGGGAGCTGTTTTTT
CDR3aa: CASSVAAANTGELFF

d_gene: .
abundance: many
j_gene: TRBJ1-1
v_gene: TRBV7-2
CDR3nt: TGTGCCAGCAGCTTCGGACAGACTGAAGCTTTCTTT
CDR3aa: CASSFGQTEAFF

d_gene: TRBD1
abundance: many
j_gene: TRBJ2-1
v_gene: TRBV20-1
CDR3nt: TGCAGTGCCCAGACAGGGTTTGAGCAGTTCTTC
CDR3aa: CSAQTGFEQFF

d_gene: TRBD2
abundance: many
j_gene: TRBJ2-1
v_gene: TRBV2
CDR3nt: TGTGCCACCCAGGCGACTAGCGGGGAATACAATGAGCAGTTCTTC
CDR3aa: CATQATSGEYNEQFF

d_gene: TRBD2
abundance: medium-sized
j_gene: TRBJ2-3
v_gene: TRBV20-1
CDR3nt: TGCAGTGCTAGAGTACCGGGACTAGCGGGAGGACCGATTAGCACAGATACGCAGTATTTT
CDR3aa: CSARVPGLAGGPISTDTQYF

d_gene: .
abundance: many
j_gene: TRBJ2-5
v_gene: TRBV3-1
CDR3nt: TGTGCCAGCAGCCAAGGGGTTGGTGGCTCGACCCAGTACTTC
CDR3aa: CASSQGVGGSTQYF

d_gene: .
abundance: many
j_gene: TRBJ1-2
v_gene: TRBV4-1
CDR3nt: TGCGCCAGCAGCCAAGAGTGGACTGGGGGCTACACCTTC
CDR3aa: CASSQEWTGGYTF

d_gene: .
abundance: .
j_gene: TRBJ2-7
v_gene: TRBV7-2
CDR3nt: TGTGCCAGCAGCACATGGGACTTACCCTACGAGCAGTACTTC
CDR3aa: CASSTWDLPYEQYF

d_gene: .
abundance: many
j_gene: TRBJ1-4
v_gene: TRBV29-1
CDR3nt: TGCAGCGTTGAGGACGTAGTTAATGAAAAACTGTTTTTT
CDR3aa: CSVEDVVNEKLFF

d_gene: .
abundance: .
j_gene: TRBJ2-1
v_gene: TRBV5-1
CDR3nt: TGCGCCAGCAGCCCGGACTACTACAATGAGCAGTTCTTC
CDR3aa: CASSPDYYNEQFF

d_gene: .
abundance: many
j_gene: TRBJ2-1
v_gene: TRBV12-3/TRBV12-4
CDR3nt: TGTGCCAGCAGTCGTGGATCGGATGAGCAGTTCTTC
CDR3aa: CASSRGSDEQFF

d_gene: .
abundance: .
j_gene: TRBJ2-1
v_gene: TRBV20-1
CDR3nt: TGCAGTGCTCGGTTGTCTGAGCAGTTCTTC
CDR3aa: CSARLSEQFF

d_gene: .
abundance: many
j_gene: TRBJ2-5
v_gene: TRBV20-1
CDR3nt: TGCAGTGCTAGCCTTATTGGGACCCAGTACTTC
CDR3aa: CSASLIGTQYF

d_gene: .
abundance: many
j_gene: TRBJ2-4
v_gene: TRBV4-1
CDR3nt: TGCGCCAGCAGCCAAGGTGGCATCTCGAACATTCAGTACTTC
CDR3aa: CASSQGGISNIQYF

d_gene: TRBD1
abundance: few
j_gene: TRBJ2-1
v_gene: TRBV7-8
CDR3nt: TGTGCCAGCAGCCTCCGCCTAGGGACAGGGGGCAATTCTAGCTCCTACAATGAGCAGTTCTTC
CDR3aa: CASSLRLGTGGNSSSYNEQFF